The clone carrying this TCR beta chain appeared a few times. Its antigen remains unknown. These data come from a study of cytomegalovirus exposure and HLA in healthy donors. Study as a whole: According to later analysis, the same platform produced the 120 validation and about 700 first-cohort repertoires.

The CDR3 sequence is 16 residues long. Trimming took 4 bases from V and 6 from J; bases not matched to a gene: 9. Germline V gives CDR1 SGHDN, CDR2 FVKESK. These donors were members of the roughly 120-subject validation cohort, a group separate from the approximately 670-subject first cohort. Regarding the study as a whole: Altogether, some 170 TCR beta chains were recorded as cytomegalovirus-associated. Confirmation in vitro established that a few CMV-associated chains were specific for CMV antigens.

The table came from immunoSEQ multiplex PCR; TCRdb's copy has only in-frame clones and leaves some out. The sample carries about 360,000 clones, 86% recorded once. The receptor was isolated from a woman aged 18-29 years in good health and CMV-seronegative. The source material was PBMCs. V usage is TRBV14 and J usage is TRBJ2-7, with TRBD2 identical over 13 bases. The CDR3 is CASSRTSGRARIEQYF. The CDR3 nucleotides are TGTGCCAGCAGCCGCACTAGCGGGAGGGCTCGCATCGAGCAGTACTTC. Complete variable domain (other parts from reference TRBV14 and TRBJ2-7): EAGVTQFPSHSVIEKGQTVTLRCDPISGHDNLYWYRRVMGKEIKFLLHFVKESKQDESGMPNNRFLAERTGGTYSTLKVQPAELEDSGVYFCASSRTSGRARIEQYFGPGTRLTVT.